This record covers a single T cell receptor (beta chain). Libraries were prepared by immunoSEQ multiplex PCR; TCRdb keeps only in-frame clonotypes and omits some of them. The repertoire holds about 610,000 clones, with approximately 88% as singletons. Losses at the gene ends were 5 bases for V and 4 bases for J; bases not matched to a gene: 6. From germline, CDR1 is MNHEY and CDR2 SMNVEV (reference sequence). The CDR3 is made up of 15 amino acids. The record originates from a study of shared T cell receptors in the human thymus. These sequences were also reported in another study, on human thymus T cells.

V is TRBV27 and J is TRBJ1-4, with TRBD1 identical over 8 bases. Material: thymocytes. The clonotype originates from a boy in the first two years of life with a congenital heart defect. This CDR3 reads CASSPGQGSNEKLFF. The DNA for the CDR3 is TGTGCCAGCAGTCCCGGACAGGGCAGTAATGAAAAACTGTTTTTT.